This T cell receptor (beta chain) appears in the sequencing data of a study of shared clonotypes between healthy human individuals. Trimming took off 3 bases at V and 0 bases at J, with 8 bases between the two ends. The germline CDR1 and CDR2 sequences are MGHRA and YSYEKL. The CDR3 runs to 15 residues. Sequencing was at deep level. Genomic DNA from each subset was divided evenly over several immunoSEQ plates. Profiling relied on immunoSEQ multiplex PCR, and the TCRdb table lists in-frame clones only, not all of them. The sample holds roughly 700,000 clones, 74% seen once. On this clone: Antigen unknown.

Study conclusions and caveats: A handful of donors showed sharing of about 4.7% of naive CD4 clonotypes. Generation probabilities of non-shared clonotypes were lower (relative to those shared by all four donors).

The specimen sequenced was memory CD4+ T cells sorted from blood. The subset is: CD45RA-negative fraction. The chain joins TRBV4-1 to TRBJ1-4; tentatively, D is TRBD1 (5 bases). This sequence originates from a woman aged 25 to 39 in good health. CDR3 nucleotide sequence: TGCGCCAGCAGCCACCCCAGGGCAACTAATGAAAAACTGTTTTTT. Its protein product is CASSHPRATNEKLFF.